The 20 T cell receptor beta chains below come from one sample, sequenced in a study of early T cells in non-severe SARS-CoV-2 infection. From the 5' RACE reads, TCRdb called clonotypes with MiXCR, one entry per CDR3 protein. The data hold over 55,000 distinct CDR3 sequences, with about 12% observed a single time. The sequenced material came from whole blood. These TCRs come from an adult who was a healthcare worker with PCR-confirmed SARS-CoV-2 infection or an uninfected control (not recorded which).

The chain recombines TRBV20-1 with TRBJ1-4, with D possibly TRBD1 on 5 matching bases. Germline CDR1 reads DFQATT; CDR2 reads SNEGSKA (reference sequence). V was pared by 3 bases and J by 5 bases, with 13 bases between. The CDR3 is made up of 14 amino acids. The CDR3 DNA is TGCAGTGCTAGCTTCGGGACGGGAAATGAAAAACTGTTTTTT. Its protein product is CSASFGTGNEKLFF.

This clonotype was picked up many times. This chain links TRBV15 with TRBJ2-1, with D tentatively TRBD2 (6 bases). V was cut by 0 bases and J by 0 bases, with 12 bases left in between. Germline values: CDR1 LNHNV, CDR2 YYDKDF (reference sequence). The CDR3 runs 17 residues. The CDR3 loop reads CATSRERAGSSYNEQFF. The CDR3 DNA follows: TGTGCCACCAGCAGAGAGAGGGCGGGGAGCTCCTACAATGAGCAGTTCTTC.

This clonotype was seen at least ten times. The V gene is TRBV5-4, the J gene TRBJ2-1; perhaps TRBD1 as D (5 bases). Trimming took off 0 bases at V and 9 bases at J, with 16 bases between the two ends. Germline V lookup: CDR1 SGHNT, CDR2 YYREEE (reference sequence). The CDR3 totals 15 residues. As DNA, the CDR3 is TGTGCCAGCAGCTTGGTAGGGGCTAGGAACACTGAGCAGTTCTTC. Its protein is CASSLVGARNTEQFF.

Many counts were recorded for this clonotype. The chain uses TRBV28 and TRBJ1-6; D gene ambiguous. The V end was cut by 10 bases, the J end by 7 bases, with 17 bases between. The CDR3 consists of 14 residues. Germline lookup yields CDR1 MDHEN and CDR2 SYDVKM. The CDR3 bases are TGTGCCATTAATGGGCTAGGACTAAATTCACCCCTCCACTTT. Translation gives CAINGLGLNSPLHF.

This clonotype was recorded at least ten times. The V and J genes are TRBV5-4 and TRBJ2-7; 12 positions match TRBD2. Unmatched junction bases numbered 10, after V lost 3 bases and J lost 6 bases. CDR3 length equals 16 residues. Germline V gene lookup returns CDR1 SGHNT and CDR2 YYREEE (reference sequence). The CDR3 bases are TGTGCCAGCAGCTCCGGGACTAGCGGGCGGGGAGGCGAGCAGTACTTC. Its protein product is CASSSGTSGRGGEQYF.

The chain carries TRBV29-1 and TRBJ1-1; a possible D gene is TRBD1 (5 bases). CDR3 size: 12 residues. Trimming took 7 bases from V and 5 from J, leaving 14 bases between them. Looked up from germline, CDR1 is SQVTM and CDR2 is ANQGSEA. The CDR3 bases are TGCAGCGCCTCCCCAGGGTGGACTGAAGCTTTCTTT. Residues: CSASPGWTEAFF.

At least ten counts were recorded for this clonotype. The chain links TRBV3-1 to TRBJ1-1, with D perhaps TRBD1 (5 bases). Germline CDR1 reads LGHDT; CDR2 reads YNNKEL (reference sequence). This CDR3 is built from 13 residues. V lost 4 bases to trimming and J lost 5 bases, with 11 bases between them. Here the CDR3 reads CASSRSGETEAFF. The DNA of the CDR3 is TGTGCCAGCAGCCGTTCGGGGGAAACTGAAGCTTTCTTT.

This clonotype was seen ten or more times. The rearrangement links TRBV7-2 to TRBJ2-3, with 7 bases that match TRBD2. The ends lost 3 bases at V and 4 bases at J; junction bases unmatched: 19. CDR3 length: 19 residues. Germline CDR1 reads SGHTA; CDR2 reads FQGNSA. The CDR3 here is CASSFLWTRSRLSADTQYF. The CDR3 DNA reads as TGTGCCAGCAGCTTTTTGTGGACTAGATCTAGGTTGAGCGCAGATACGCAGTATTTT.

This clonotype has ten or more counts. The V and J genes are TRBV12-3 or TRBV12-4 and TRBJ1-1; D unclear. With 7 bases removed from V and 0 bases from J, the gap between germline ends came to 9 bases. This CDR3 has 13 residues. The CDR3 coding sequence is TGTGCCAGCACCGGACGGGTGAACACTGAAGCTTTCTTT. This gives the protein CASTGRVNTEAFF.

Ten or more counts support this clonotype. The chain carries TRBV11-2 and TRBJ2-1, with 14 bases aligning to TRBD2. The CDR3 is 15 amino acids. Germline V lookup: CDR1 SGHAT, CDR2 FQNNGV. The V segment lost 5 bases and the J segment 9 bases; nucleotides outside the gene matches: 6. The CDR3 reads CASSPGLAGGVEQFF. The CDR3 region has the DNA TGTGCCAGCAGCCCAGGACTAGCGGGAGGAGTTGAGCAGTTCTTC.

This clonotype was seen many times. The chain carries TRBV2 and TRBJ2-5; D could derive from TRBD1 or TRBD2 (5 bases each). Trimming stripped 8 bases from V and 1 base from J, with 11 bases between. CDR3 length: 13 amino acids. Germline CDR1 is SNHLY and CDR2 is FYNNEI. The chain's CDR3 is CASRQGPQETQYF. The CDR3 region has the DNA TGTGCCAGCCGGCAGGGACCCCAAGAGACCCAGTACTTC. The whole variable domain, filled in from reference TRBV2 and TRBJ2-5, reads EPEVTQTPSHQVTQMGQEVILRCVPISNHLYFYWYRQILGQKVEFLVSFYNNEISEKSEIFDDQFSVERPDGSNFTLKIRSTKLEDSAMYFCASRQGPQETQYFGPGTRLLVL.

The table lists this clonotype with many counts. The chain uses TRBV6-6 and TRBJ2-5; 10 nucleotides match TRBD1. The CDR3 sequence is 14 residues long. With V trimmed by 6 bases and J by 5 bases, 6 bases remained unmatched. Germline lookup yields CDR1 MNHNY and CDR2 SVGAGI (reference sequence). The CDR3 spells CASRGTGVRETQYF. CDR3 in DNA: TGTGCCAGCAGGGGGACAGGGGTGAGGGAGACCCAGTACTTC.

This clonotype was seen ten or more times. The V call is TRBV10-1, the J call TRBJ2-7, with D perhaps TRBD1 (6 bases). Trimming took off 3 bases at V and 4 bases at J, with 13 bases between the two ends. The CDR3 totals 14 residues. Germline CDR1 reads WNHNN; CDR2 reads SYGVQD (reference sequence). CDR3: CASSEGQSPYEQYF. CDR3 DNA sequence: TGCGCCAGCAGTGAAGGACAGAGCCCGTACGAGCAGTACTTC.

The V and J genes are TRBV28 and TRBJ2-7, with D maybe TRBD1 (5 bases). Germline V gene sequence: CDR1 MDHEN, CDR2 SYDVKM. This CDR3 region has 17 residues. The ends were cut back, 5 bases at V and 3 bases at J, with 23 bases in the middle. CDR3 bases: TGTGCCAGCAGTGCCCCCCCGCCCGCGACAGCCAACTACGAGCAGTACTTC. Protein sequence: CASSAPPPATANYEQYF.

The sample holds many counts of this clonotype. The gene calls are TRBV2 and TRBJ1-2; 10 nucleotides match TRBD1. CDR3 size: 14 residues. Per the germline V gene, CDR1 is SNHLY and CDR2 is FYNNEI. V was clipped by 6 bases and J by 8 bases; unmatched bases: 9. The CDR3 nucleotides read TGTGCCAGCAGAAAAGCCGGGACAGGGGAAGGCTACACCTTC. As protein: CASRKAGTGEGYTF.

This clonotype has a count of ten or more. Written as DNA, the CDR3 is TGTGCCAGCAGTTCCGGACTAGCGGGAGTTTCCTACAATGAGCAGTTCTTC. Its protein is CASSSGLAGVSYNEQFF. V and J are TRBV6-2 or TRBV6-3 and TRBJ2-1, with TRBD2 matching over 13 bases. V was clipped by 4 bases and J by 1 base; unmatched bases: 4. Germline CDR1 MNHEY, CDR2 SVGEGT. The CDR3 consists of 17 residues.

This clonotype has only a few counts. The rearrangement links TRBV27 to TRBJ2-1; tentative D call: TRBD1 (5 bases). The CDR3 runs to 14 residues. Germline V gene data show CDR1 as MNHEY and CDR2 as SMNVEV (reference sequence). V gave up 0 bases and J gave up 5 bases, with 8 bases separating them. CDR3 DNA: TGTGCCAGCAGTTTATCAGACAGTCACAATGAGCAGTTCTTC. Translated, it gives CASSLSDSHNEQFF.

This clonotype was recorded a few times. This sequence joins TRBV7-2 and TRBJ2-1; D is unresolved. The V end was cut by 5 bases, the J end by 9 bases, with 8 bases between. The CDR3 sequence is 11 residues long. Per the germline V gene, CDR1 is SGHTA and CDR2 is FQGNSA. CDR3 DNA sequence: TGTGCCAGCAGCCTAGATGTTGAGCAGTTCTTC. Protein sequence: CASSLDVEQFF.

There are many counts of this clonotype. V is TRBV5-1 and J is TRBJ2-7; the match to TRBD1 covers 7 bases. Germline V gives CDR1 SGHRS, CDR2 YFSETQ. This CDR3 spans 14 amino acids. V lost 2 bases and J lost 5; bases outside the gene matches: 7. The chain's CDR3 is CASSLGGERNEQYF. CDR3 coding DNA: TGCGCCAGCAGCTTAGGGGGCGAGAGGAACGAGCAGTACTTC.

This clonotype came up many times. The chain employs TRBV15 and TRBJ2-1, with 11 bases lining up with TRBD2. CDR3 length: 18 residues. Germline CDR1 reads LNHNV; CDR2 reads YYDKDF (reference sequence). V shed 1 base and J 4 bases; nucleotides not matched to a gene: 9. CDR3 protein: CATSRGVLAGGKYNEQFF. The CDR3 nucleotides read TGTGCCACCAGCAGAGGGGTCCTAGCGGGGGGCAAGTACAATGAGCAGTTCTTC.